These T cell receptor beta chains were read from a single sample in a study of human T cells and chemical hapten exposure. MiXCR, applied by TCRdb to the RACE reads, yields one record per CDR3 protein. The table lists tens of thousands of distinct CDR3 sequences, about a tenth of them singletons, with approximately 1.6% in the top ten. This specimen was whole blood, taken in connection with sensitization to the hapten diphenylcyclopropenone (DPC). These receptors were obtained from a woman between 50 and 59 years old with alopecia areata. Some clones in this sample may be carry-over from other donors' samples. The CDR3 runs from the conserved cysteine through the conserved F or W. The D gene is left open where the match is weak. Expanded clones are given a class, and other clones once, few, many or no size at all.

V	D	size	length	J	DNA	CDR3
TRBV5-1	TRBD2	.	15	TRBJ2-1	TGCGCCAGCAGCTCGGCGGGAGTCGCCTACAATGAGCAGTTCTTC	CASSSAGVAYNEQFF
TRBV6-5	TRBD1	few	16	TRBJ2-6	TGTGCCAGCAGAAAACAGGGGTTTGGTGGGGCCAACGTCCTGACTTTC	CASRKQGFGGANVLTF
TRBV10-3	.	many	15	TRBJ1-2	TGTGCCATCAGTGAGTCAACTACCTCTGGCTATGGCTACACCTTC	CAISESTTSGYGYTF
TRBV12-3/TRBV12-4	.	few	12	TRBJ2-7	TGTGCCACGTCGGAACAGGGTTACGAGCAGTACTTC	CATSEQGYEQYF
TRBV25-1	TRBD1	.	18	TRBJ1-4	TGTGCCAGCAGTGATGAAGCCCGGACAGGGGGAACTAATGAAAAACTGTTTTTT	CASSDEARTGGTNEKLFF
TRBV28	.	.	11	TRBJ2-7	TGTGCCAGCAGAACCCTTTACGAGCAGTACTTC	CASRTLYEQYF
TRBV6-2/TRBV6-3	TRBD1	few	16	TRBJ1-1	TGTGCCAGCAGTTATAGTCCCGGGACAGTGAACACTGAAGCTTTCTTT	CASSYSPGTVNTEAFF
TRBV24-1	.	.	13	TRBJ1-5	TGTGCCACCAGTGTTACAGGGAATCAGCCCCAGCATTTT	CATSVTGNQPQHF
TRBV5-1	TRBD1	.	14	TRBJ2-3	TGCGCCAGCAGCTCCGGGACAGGGGAAGATACGCAGTATTTT	CASSSGTGEDTQYF
TRBV15	.	many	15	TRBJ1-5	TGTGCCACCAGCGGAGGGGTTATCCCCAATCAGCCCCAGCATTTT	CATSGGVIPNQPQHF
TRBV28	.	.	11	TRBJ2-7	TGTGCCAGCTCTTGGGCATACGAGCAGTACTTC	CASSWAYEQYF
TRBV6-6	TRBD1	.	14	TRBJ1-4	TGTGCCAGCAGCTTTGACAGGGGATCAGGAAAACTGTTTTTT	CASSFDRGSGKLFF
TRBV11-2	.	few	14	TRBJ2-2	TGTGCCAGCAGTTGGGACGCGAACACCGGGGAGCTGTTTTTT	CASSWDANTGELFF
TRBV7-7	.	few	15	TRBJ1-1	TGTGCTAGCAGCCCCTTTGAGGGGGGTAGCACTGAAGCTTTCTTT	CASSPFEGGSTEAFF
TRBV14	TRBD1	.	13	TRBJ1-2	TGTGCCAGCAGCCCAAGACAGGGGGAAGGCTACACCTTC	CASSPRQGEGYTF
TRBV4-3	.	few	13	TRBJ2-2	TGCGGCCAGAGAACAGGGACCCCCGGGGAGCTGTTTTTT	CGQRTGTPGELFF
TRBV10-3	TRBD1	.	13	TRBJ1-1	TGTGCCATCAGTACCACAGGGGCTGATGAAGCTTTCTTT	CAISTTGADEAFF
TRBV7-9	TRBD2	.	13	TRBJ2-5	TGTGCCAGCAGCTCAACTAGCGGCGAGACCCAGTACTTC	CASSSTSGETQYF
TRBV28	.	once	14	TRBJ1-5	TGTGCCAGCAGTTTAGAGGGAGACAATCAGCCCCAGCATTTT	CASSLEGDNQPQHF
TRBV7-9	TRBD1	.	16	TRBJ2-7	TGTGCCAGCAGCTTAAAGGGACAGGGGGCCCCCTACGAGCAGTACTTC	CASSLKGQGAPYEQYF
TRBV18	TRBD1	many	17	TRBJ1-1	TGTGCCAGCTCTCTGCTAATTTCGGGACAGATCAACACTGAAGCTTTCTTT	CASSLLISGQINTEAFF
TRBV7-7	.	.	14	TRBJ2-2	TGTGCTAGCAGCCCTCAAGTCGGGTTCGGGGAGCTGTTTTTT	CASSPQVGFGELFF
TRBV3-1	.	many	15	TRBJ2-1	TGTGCCAGCAGCCAAGACGTTACCAGCTACAATGAGCAGTTCTTC	CASSQDVTSYNEQFF
TRBV3-1	.	.	14	TRBJ2-2	TGTGCCAGCAGCCAAGGGGCTGAAGTCGGGGAGCTGTTTTTT	CASSQGAEVGELFF
TRBV18	.	few	14	TRBJ1-2	TGTGCCAGCTCACCTCTTGCGGGGAACTATGGCTACACCTTC	CASSPLAGNYGYTF
TRBV7-6	.	.	13	TRBJ2-7	TGTGCCAGCAGCTTAAATGGGATCTACGAGCAGTACTTC	CASSLNGIYEQYF
TRBV20-1	.	many	14	TRBJ2-5	TGCAGTGCTAGCCCCACCGCAGGGGAAAAGACCCAGTACTTC	CSASPTAGEKTQYF
TRBV4-3	TRBD1	few	14	TRBJ2-7	TGCGCCAGCAGACGGACAGGGTTTGCGGACGAGCAGTACTTC	CASRRTGFADEQYF
TRBV28	.	.	14	TRBJ1-1	TGTGCCAGCAGTCGAATCCGGGGGAACGCTGAAGCTTTCTTT	CASSRIRGNAEAFF
TRBV7-2	TRBD2	.	13	TRBJ2-5	TGTGCCAGCAGCTCCGGGAGGGGAGAGACCCAGTACTTC	CASSSGRGETQYF
TRBV6-6	TRBD2	.	19	TRBJ2-1	TGTGCCAGCAGTTACATTAGTTCCCCGACTAGCGGGAGAGGGAATGAGCAGTTCTTC	CASSYISSPTSGRGNEQFF
TRBV11-2	.	few	13	TRBJ1-6	TGTGCCAGCAGCTCCACCGAGAATTCACCCCTCCACTTT	CASSSTENSPLHF
TRBV28	.	once	12	TRBJ2-7	TGTGCCAGCAGGTCGCCCGGGCGGGAGCAGTACTTC	CASRSPGREQYF
TRBV6-2/TRBV6-3	.	.	12	TRBJ1-1	TGTGCCAGCAACCAGGGGCCCGCTGAAGCTTTCTTT	CASNQGPAEAFF
TRBV20-1	.	.	16	TRBJ1-6	TGCAGTGCTAAAGACCGACTGAGCTCCTATAATTCACCCCTCCACTTT	CSAKDRLSSYNSPLHF
TRBV12-3/TRBV12-4	.	.	12	TRBJ2-2	TGTGCCAGCAGTCCCGGTTCCGGGGAGCTGTTTTTT	CASSPGSGELFF
TRBV20-1	.	many	12	TRBJ1-1	TGCAGTGCTAGAGACTGGGGAGCTGAAGCTTTCTTT	CSARDWGAEAFF
TRBV11-3	.	many	14	TRBJ2-2	TGTGCCAGCAGCTCCAGGGTTCGCACCGGGGAGCTGTTTTTT	CASSSRVRTGELFF
TRBV20-1	TRBD1	many	14	TRBJ2-5	TGCAGTGCCACGGACAGGGGAACATACGAGACCCAGTACTTC	CSATDRGTYETQYF
TRBV10-1	.	few	12	TRBJ2-3	TGCGCCAGCAGTGAGTCCCGGATTACGCAGTATTTT	CASSESRITQYF
TRBV7-2	TRBD1	few	15	TRBJ2-7	TGTGCCAGCAGCTCTTATACAGGGGGCGCGACCGAGCAGTACTTC	CASSSYTGGATEQYF
TRBV7-2	.	many	16	TRBJ1-2	TGTGCCAGCAGCTTAGCGACAGATCCCACCCTCTATGGCTACACCTTC	CASSLATDPTLYGYTF
TRBV3-1	.	few	13	TRBJ2-7	TGTGCCAGCAGCCAGCAGCCAGTGCGAGAGCAGTACTTC	CASSQQPVREQYF
TRBV28	TRBD1	many	15	TRBJ1-4	TGTGCCAGCAGTTCTGACAGGGGCCAAGAGTACGGACTGTTTTTT	CASSSDRGQEYGLFF
TRBV29-1	.	many	14	TRBJ2-5	TGCAGCGTTGACGGGGAAGGGTATAGGGAGACCCAGTACTTC	CSVDGEGYRETQYF
TRBV18	TRBD1	many	16	TRBJ1-5	TGTGCCAGCTCGCAGAGACAGGGGGCTAACAATCAGCCCCAGCATTTT	CASSQRQGANNQPQHF
TRBV3-1	TRBD2	few	13	TRBJ2-1	TGTGCCAGCAGCCAAAGTCTAGCGGGCGAGCAGTTCTTC	CASSQSLAGEQFF
TRBV7-6	.	few	16	TRBJ2-6	TGTGCCAGCAGCTACGAACTAGTTAATGGGGCCAACGTCCTGACTTTC	CASSYELVNGANVLTF
TRBV2	TRBD2	.	15	TRBJ2-5	TGTGCCAGCAGGTGGGGAACTAGCGGCCAAGAGACCCAGTACTTC	CASRWGTSGQETQYF
TRBV10-3	.	.	12	TRBJ2-5	TGTGCCATCTCCCAGGACCAAGAGACCCAGTACTTC	CAISQDQETQYF
TRBV6-5	TRBD1	few	14	TRBJ2-4	TGTGCCAGCAAATGGACAGGGGTTGGAAACATTCAGTACTTC	CASKWTGVGNIQYF
TRBV11-3	.	few	13	TRBJ1-6	TGTGCCAGCAGCTTAGCAGCAACTTCACCCCTCCACTTT	CASSLAATSPLHF
TRBV11-3	.	few	14	TRBJ2-1	TGTGCCAGCAGCTTAGGTAAACATTCCAATGAGCAGTTCTTC	CASSLGKHSNEQFF
TRBV6-2/TRBV6-3	.	many	14	TRBJ1-1	TGTGCCAGCAGTTACCGGCCGACTAACACTGAAGCTTTCTTT	CASSYRPTNTEAFF